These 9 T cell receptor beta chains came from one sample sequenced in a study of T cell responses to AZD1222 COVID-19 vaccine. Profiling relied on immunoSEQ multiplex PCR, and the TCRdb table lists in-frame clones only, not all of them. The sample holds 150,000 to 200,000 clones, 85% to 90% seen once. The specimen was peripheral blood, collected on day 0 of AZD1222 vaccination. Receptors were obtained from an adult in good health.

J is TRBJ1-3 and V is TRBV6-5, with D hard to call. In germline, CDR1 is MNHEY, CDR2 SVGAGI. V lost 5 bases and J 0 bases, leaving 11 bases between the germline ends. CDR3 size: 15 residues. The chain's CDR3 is CASSPDGYSGNTIYF. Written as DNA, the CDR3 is TGTGCCAGCAGTCCCGACGGCTACTCTGGAAACACCATATATTTT.

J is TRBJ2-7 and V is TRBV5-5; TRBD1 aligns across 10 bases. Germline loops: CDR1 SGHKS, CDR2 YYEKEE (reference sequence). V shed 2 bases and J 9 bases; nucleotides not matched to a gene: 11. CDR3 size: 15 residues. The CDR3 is CASSFPGQGLTVQYV. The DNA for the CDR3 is TGTGCCAGCAGCTTCCCGGGACAGGGGCTTACTGTGCAGTACGTC.

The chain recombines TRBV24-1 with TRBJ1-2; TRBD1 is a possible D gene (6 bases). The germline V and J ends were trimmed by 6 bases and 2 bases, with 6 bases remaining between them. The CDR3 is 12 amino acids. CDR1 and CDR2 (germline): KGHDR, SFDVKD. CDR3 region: CATSQGNYGYTF. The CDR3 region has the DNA TGTGCCACCAGTCAGGGGAACTATGGCTACACCTTC.

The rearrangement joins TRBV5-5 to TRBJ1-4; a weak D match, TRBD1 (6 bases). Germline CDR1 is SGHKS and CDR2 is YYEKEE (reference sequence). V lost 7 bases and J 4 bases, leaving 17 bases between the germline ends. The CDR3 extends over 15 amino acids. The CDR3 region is CASAKQDSSNEKLFF. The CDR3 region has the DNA TGTGCCAGCGCCAAGCAGGACAGTAGTAATGAAAAACTGTTTTTT.

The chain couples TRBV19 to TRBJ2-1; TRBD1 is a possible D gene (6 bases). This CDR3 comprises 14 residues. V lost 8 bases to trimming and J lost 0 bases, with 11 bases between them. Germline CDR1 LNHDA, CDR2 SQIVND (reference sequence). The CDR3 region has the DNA TGTGCCAGTGTATCAGGGGTCTCCTACAATGAGCAGTTCTTC. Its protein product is CASVSGVSYNEQFF.

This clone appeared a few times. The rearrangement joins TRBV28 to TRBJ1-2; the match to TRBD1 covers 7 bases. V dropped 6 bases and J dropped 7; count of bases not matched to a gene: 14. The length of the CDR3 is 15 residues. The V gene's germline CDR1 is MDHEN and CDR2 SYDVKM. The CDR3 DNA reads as TGTGCCAGCAGCCATAACGACAGGGACAGTGGTGGCTACACCTTC. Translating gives CASSHNDRDSGGYTF.

CDR3 sequence (DNA): TGCGCCAGCAGCCAAGGTCTTAGCAGTGGTATGGGTCAGCCCCAGCATTTT. It translates to CASSQGLSSGMGQPQHF. The V call is TRBV4-3, the J call TRBJ1-5; no definite D call. The CDR3 sequence is 17 residues long. The germline V gene encodes CDR1 LGHNA and CDR2 YSLEER. Trimming cost V 1 base and J 6 bases, with 19 bases left between them.

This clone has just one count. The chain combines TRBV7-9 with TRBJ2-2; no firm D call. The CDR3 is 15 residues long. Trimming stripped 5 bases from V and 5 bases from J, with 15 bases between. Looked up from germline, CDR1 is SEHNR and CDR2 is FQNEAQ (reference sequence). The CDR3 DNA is TGTGCCAGCAGCATATCATGGGGTGAAACCGGGGAGCTGTTTTTT. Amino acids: CASSISWGETGELFF.

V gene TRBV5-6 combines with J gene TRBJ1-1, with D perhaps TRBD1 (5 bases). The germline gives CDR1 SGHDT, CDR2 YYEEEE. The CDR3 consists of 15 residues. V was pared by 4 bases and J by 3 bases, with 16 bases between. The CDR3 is CASSRGTGEYTEAFF. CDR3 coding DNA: TGTGCCAGCAGCCGGGGCACGGGGGAGTACACTGAAGCTTTCTTT.